This T cell receptor (beta chain) was captured by sequencing in a study of T-cell reconstitution after alpha-beta-depleted transplantation in children. Preparation of the TCRbeta library involved a method that used unique molecular identifiers. TCRdb reanalysed the PCR reads using MiXCR and keeps one entry per CDR3 protein. In the table there are 400,000 to 500,000 distinct CDR3 sequences, 9.5% to 13% of which are singletons. This clonotype was recorded many times. This specimen consisted of PBMCs from the stem cell graft donor, obtained from the stem cell graft. The receptor was isolated from a human donor who donated a stem cell graft to a child with acute myeloid leukemia.

The CDR3 is CASSFETGISYNEQFF. CDR3 sequence (DNA): TGTGCCAGCAGTTTTGAGACAGGCATCTCCTACAATGAGCAGTTCTTC. This chain joins TRBV6-5 and TRBJ2-1, with D possibly matching TRBD1 (6 bases). CDR1 and CDR2 (germline): MNHEY, SVGAGI. CDR3 length: 16 amino acids. V shed 4 bases and J shed 0 bases, with 13 bases lying between them.